The source of this T cell receptor beta chain is a study of cytomegalovirus exposure and HLA in healthy donors. Background on the study: The approximately 120 validation repertoires were produced on the same platform as the roughly 670 repertoires of the first cohort. This was reported in a later analysis. Study-wide results and caveats: Some TCR beta chains (around 180 of them) were listed as cytomegalovirus-associated. That first-cohort TCR clusters tended to co-occur in the roughly 110 validation repertoires was found in a later analysis.

Data came from immunoSEQ multiplex PCR; TCRdb stores just in-frame clones and leaves some out. The data contain about 330,000 clones, 70% to 90% of them seen just once; the ten biggest clones take up 0.75% to 0.85%. V was trimmed by 4 bases and J by 6 bases, leaving 21 bases between them. CDR3 size: 16 residues. Germline V gives CDR1 MGHRA, CDR2 YSYEKL. Among the roughly 120 subjects of the validation cohort, separate from the approximately 660-subject first cohort, were the donors. A note on this clone: Its matching antigen is unknown.

The sequence came from a woman under 30 in good health and CMV-seronegative. Sequenced material: PBMCs. V is TRBV4-1 and J is TRBJ1-2, with D tentatively TRBD1 (6 bases). For the CDR3, the DNA is TGCGCCAGCAGCCCTCAGAGCGGAGACAGGTATAATGGCTACACCTTC. Protein product: CASSPQSGDRYNGYTF.